This T cell receptor (beta chain) appears in the sequencing data of a study of cytomegalovirus exposure and HLA in healthy donors. Findings and caveats of the study: A later analysis showed that HLA-associated TCR beta chains had undergone more clonal expansion than equally common others. An assumption of roughly uniform sequencing depth across donors underlay the presence/absence analyses.

The CDR3 is 15 residues long. Germline V CDR1 and CDR2: LNHDA, SQIVND (reference sequence). The V gene end was trimmed by 5 bases and the J gene end by 2 bases; junction bases not matched to a gene: 6. As to this clone: Antigen unknown.

The PCR used 60 Vbeta and 13 Jbeta primers. Data came from immunoSEQ multiplex PCR; TCRdb stores just in-frame clones and leaves some out. The table lists some 110,000 clones, around 69% of them singletons. The specimen sequenced was PBMCs. The chain is built from TRBV19 and TRBJ2-1; 7 bases agree with TRBD1. This clonotype originated in a woman aged 40 to 50 in good health and CMV-seropositive. CDR3 residues: CASSPTGLPYNEQFF. The CDR3 region has the DNA TGTGCCAGTAGTCCGACAGGGCTCCCCTACAATGAGCAGTTCTTC.